This T cell receptor beta chain was sequenced during a study of blood T cell repertoires in COVID-19. Study overall: Donors in the United States, Italy and Spain gave samples during acute or convalescent COVID-19. Sources were T cells, B-cell-depleted T cells, or PBMCs; the material itself was cDNA or gDNA.

Assay: immunoSEQ multiplex PCR; the TCRdb copy retains only in-frame clones and omits some. The repertoire holds 200,000 to 250,000 clones, with 75% to 85% as singletons. The CDR3 is made up of 15 amino acids. V lost 4 bases to trimming and J lost 0 bases, with 11 bases between them. Germline V CDR1 and CDR2: LGHNA, YNFKEQ. Sequencing was done on a sample of peripheral blood. The TCR originated in a woman between 70 and 85 years old with acute or convalescent COVID-19. The gene calls are TRBV4-2 and TRBJ2-3; D may be TRBD2 (6 bases). The CDR3 nucleotides are TGTGCCAGCAGCCTACCGGGACTTAGCACAGATACGCAGTATTTT. Translated: CASSLPGLSTDTQYF.